This T cell receptor beta chain was sequenced for a study of graft-versus-host responses after intestinal transplantation. The study, taken as a whole, reports: An association linked early post-transplant HvG declines with peak circulating GvH clone levels. Allografts carried high graft-versus-host to host-versus-graft clonal ratios in patients having graft-donor T cell macrochimerism.

As to this clone: Its antigen is not identified.

V was clipped by 5 bases and J by 5 bases, with 18 bases between them. This CDR3 spans 15 amino acids. Germline V CDR1 and CDR2: GTSNPN, SVGIG (reference sequence). The repertoire was sequenced with immunoSEQ multiplex PCR; TCRdb's copy has only in-frame clones and lacks some. The sample has some 110,000 clones, about nine tenths seen once. This TCR came from a human donor who received an intestinal transplant. Source: unstimulated CD4+ T cells sorted from spleen or lymph node cells, taken before intestinal transplant. The chain couples TRBV30 to TRBJ2-2; possibly TRBD1 for D (6 bases). CDR3 loop: CAWELRQALTGELFF. Written as DNA, the CDR3 is TGTGCCTGGGAACTAAGACAGGCGCTGACCGGGGAGCTGTTTTTT. Supplemented by reference TRBV30 and TRBJ2-2, the full variable domain reads SQTIHQWPATLVQPVGSPLSLECTVEGTSNPNLYWYRQAAGRGLQLLFYSVGIGQISSEVPQNLSASRPQDRQFILSSKKLLLSDSGFYLCAWELRQALTGELFFGEGSRLTVL.